This TCR beta chain was captured by sequencing in a study of blood T cells in healthy people across ages. A J-beta primer mix and a sample-barcoded 5' primer were used in a second PCR of roughly 6 to 12 cycles. Researchers report that a template-switch adaptor with 12 random nucleotides tagged each cDNA molecule. TCRdb itself ran the 5' RACE reads through MiXCR, one entry per CDR3 protein. Altogether around 1,600,000 distinct CDR3 sequences are present, about 42% being singletons, with the ten largest covering approximately 4%. Study-wide results and caveats: Estimated diversity that came from one million T cells was considered an underestimate. When set beside aged donors, long-lived donors presented more naive CD4+ cells and higher diversity.

Germline trimming cut 3 bases from V and 5 bases from J; bases unmatched to any gene: 5. Germline loops: CDR1 LGHNA, CDR2 YSLEER. The CDR3 is 15 amino acids. With respect to this clonotype: Its antigen is as yet unknown.

This chain uses TRBV4-3 with TRBJ1-4, with 8 bases fitting TRBD1. This clonotype was sampled from a woman younger than 30 in good health. Sequenced sample: blood. The CDR3 DNA follows: TGCGCCAGCAGCCACCGGACAGGGCTAAATGAAAAACTGTTTTTT. Translated: CASSHRTGLNEKLFF.